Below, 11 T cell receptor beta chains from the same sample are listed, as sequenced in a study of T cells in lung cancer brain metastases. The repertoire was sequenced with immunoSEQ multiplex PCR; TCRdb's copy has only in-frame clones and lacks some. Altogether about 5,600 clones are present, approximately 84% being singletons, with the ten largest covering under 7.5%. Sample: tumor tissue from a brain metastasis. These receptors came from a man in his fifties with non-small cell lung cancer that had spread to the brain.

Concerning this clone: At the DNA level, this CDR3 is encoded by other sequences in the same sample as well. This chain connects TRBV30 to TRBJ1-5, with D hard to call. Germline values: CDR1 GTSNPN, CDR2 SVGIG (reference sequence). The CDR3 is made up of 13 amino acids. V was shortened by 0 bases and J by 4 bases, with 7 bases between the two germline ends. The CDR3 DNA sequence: TGTGCCTGGAGTGTAACGGAGAATCAGCCCCAGCATTTT. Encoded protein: CAWSVTENQPQHF.

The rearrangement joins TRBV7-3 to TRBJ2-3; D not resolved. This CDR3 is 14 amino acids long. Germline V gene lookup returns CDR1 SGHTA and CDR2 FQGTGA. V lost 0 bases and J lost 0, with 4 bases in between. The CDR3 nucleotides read TGTGCCAGCAGCTTAACTCCTAGCACAGATACGCAGTATTTT. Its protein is CASSLTPSTDTQYF.

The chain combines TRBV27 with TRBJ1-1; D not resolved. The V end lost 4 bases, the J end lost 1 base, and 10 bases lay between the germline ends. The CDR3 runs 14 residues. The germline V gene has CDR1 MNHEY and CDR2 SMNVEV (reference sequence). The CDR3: CASSSDFPNTEAFF. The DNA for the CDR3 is TGTGCCAGCAGTTCGGACTTCCCGAACACTGAAGCTTTCTTT.

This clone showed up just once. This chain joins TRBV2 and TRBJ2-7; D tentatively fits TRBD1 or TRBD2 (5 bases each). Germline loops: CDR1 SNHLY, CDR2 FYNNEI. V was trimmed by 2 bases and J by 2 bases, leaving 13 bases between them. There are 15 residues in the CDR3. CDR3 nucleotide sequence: TGTGCCAGCAGTGAATTGTTCAGGGACGCCTACGAGCAGTACTTC. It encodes CASSELFRDAYEQYF.

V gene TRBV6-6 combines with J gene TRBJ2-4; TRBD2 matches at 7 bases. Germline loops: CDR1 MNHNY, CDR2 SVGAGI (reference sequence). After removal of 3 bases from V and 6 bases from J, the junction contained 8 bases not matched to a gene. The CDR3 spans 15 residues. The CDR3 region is CASSYLSGGVNIQYF. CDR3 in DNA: TGTGCCAGCAGTTATCTATCTGGGGGGGTAAACATTCAGTACTTC.

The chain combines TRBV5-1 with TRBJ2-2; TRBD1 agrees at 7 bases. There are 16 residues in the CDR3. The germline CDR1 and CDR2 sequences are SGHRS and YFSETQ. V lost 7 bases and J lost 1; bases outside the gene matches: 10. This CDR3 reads CASRKYDRENTGELFF. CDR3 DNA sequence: TGCGCCAGCCGGAAGTACGACAGGGAGAACACCGGGGAGCTGTTTTTT.

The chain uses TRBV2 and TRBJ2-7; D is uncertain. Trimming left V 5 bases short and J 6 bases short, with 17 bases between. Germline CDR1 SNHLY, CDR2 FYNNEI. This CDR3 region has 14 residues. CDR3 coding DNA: TGTGCCAGCAGTTTGGCCATATTTGGGTCCGAGCAGTACTTC. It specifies CASSLAIFGSEQYF.

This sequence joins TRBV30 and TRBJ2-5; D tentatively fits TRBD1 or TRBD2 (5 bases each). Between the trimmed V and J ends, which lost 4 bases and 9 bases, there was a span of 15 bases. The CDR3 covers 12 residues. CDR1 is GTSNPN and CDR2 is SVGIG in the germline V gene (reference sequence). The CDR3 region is CAWTGLKVPQYF. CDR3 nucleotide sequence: TGTGCCTGGACGGGGCTCAAGGTCCCCCAGTACTTC.

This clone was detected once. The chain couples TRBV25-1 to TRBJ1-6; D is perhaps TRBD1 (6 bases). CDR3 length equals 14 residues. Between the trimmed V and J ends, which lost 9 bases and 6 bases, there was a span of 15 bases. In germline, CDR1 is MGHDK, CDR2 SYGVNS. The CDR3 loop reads CASQRQGSNSPLHF. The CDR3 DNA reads TGTGCCAGTCAGAGGCAGGGGAGTAATTCACCCCTCCACTTT.

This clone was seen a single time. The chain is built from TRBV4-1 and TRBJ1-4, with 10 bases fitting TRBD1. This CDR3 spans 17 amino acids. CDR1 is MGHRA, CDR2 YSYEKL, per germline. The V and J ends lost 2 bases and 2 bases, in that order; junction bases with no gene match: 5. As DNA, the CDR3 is TGCGCCAGCAGCCAACAGGGACAGGGGTTCACTAATGAAAAACTGTTTTTT. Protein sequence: CASSQQGQGFTNEKLFF.

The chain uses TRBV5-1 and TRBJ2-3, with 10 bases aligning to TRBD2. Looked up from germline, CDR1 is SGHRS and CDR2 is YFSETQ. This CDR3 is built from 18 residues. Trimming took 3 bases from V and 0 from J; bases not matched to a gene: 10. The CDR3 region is CASSWGASGGTSTDTQYF. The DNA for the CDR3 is TGCGCCAGCAGCTGGGGGGCTAGCGGGGGAACCAGCACAGATACGCAGTATTTT.